This T cell receptor (beta chain) was identified during a study of T cell repertoires in cytomegalovirus infection. General study results and limits: CMV-specific TCR beta clonotypes restricted by HLA-C were the ones dominating the ex vivo response.

About this clonotype: The antigen remains undetermined.

In TCRdb, the reads were re-called with MiXCR into one record per CDR3 protein. The sample has about a million distinct CDR3 sequences, about 33% seen once; the top ten hold 10% to 15%. V was cut by 1 base and J by 2 bases, with 7 bases left in between. Germline CDR1 reads LNHDA; CDR2 reads SQIVND (reference sequence). The CDR3 extends over 14 amino acids. The clonotype originates from a human donor in good health (CMV status not recorded). Some clones in this sample may be carry-over from other donors' samples. This chain connects TRBV19 to TRBJ2-3; D unresolved. Sequencing used cultured CD8+ T cells from PBMCs, obtained from culture after CMV antigen stimulation. CDR3 nucleotides: TGTGCCAGTAGTATAGCGGCACCCACAGATACGCAGTATTTT. This sequence encodes CASSIAAPTDTQYF.